This TCR beta chain emerged from a study of control samples from healthy donors and cancer patients. Sequenced by immunoSEQ multiplex PCR; TCRdb stores in-frame clones only, minus some. The sample shows roughly 130,000 clones, approximately 94% of them seen only once. This CDR3 spans 16 amino acids. Unmatched junction bases numbered 11, after V lost 5 bases and J lost 7 bases. The V gene's germline CDR1 is LGHNT and CDR2 FRNRAP. The chain links TRBV12-5 to TRBJ2-1; 10 bases fit TRBD2. The sequenced sample consisted of PBMCs. The source of this sequence is a man aged 45 to 65 with head and neck cancer. For the CDR3, the DNA is TGTGCTAGTGGTACAAAACAGCGGGGGGGCCCAAATGAGCAGTTCTTC. Translating it yields CASGTKQRGGPNEQFF.